This T cell receptor beta chain was documented in a study of T cells after somatic rescue of genetic block. With 1 base removed from V and 0 bases from J, the gap between germline ends came to 6 bases. This CDR3 spans 15 amino acids. Per the germline V gene, CDR1 is MNHEY and CDR2 is SMNVEV (reference sequence). TCRdb's copy holds only in-frame clones and misses some; the assay was immunoSEQ multiplex PCR. The sample yields under 150,000 clones, around nine tenths seen once. The sample consisted of peripheral blood mononuclear cells (PBMCs). The J gene is TRBJ1-4, the V gene TRBV27; D is ambiguous. The sequence was obtained from a woman in her late teens or twenties. CDR3 sequence reads: CASSLLSATNEKLFF. The CDR3 region has the DNA TGTGCCAGCAGTTTATTGTCGGCAACTAATGAAAAACTGTTTTTT.